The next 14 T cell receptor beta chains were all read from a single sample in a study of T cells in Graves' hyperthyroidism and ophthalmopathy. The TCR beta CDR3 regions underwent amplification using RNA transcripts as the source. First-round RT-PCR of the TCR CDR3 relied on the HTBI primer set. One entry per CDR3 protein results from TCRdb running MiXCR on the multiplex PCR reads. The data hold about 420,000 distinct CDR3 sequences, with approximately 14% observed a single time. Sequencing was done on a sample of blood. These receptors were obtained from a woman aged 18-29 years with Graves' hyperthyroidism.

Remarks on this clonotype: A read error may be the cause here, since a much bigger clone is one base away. The CDR3 region is CASSDGTGDTDTQYF. The CDR3, as DNA: TGTGCCAGCAGTGACGGGACTGGTGACACAGATACGCAGTATTTT. The rearrangement joins TRBV6-4 to TRBJ2-3; D is perhaps TRBD2 (6 bases). The CDR3 length is 15 residues. Between the trimmed V and J ends, which lost 2 bases and 2 bases, there was a span of 11 bases. Looked up from germline, CDR1 is MRHNA and CDR2 is SNTAGT.

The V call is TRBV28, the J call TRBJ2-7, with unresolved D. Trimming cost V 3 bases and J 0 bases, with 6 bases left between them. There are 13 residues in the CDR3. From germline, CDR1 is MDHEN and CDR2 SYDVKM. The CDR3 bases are TGTGCCAGCAGTTTGGCAAACTCCTACGAGCAGTACTTC. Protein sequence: CASSLANSYEQYF.

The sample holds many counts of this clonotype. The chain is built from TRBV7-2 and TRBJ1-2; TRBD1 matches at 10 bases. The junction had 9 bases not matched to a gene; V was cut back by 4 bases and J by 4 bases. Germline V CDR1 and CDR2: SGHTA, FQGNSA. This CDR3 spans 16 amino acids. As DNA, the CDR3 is TGTGCCAGCAGCTCAAGGGGGGGACAGGGGTCCTATGGCTACACCTTC. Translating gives CASSSRGGQGSYGYTF.

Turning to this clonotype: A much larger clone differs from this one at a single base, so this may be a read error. The CDR3 loop reads CAGSLGGRGFSYEQYF. The DNA for the CDR3 is TGTGCCGGCAGCTTAGGGGGCAGGGGGTTCTCGTACGAGCAGTACTTC. This chain joins TRBV11-2 and TRBJ2-7; 7 bases agree with TRBD1. The CDR3 contains 16 residues. Germline-derived CDR1 and CDR2 are SGHAT and FQNNGV. Combining the CDR3 with reference TRBV11-2 and TRBJ2-7 gives the whole variable domain EAGVAQSPRYKIIEKRQSVAFWCNPISGHATLYWYQQILGQGPKLLIQFQNNGVVDDSQLPKDRFSAERLKGVDSTLKIQPAKLEDSAVYLCAGSLGGRGFSYEQYFGPGTRLTVT.

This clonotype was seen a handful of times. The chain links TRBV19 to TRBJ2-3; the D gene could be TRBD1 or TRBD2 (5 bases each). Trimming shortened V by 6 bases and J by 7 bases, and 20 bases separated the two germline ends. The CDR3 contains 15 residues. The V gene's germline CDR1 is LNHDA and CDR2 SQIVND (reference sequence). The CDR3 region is CASSTGTASLNTQYF. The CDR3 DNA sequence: TGTGCCAGTAGCACCGGGACGGCCTCGTTGAATACGCAGTATTTT.

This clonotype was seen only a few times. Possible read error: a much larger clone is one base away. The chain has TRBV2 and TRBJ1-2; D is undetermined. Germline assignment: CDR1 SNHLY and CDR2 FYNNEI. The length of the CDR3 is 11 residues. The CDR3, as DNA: TGTGCCGGCAGTCGACCCGAAGGCTACACCTTC. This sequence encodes CAGSRPEGYTF.

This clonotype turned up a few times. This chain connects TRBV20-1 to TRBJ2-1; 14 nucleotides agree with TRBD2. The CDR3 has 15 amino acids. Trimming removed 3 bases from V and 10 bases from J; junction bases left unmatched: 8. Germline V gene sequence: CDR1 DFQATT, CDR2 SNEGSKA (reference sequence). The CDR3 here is CSASPGTSGGMEQFF. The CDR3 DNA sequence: TGCAGTGCTAGCCCCGGGACTAGCGGGGGTATGGAGCAGTTCTTC.

CDR3 loop: CATSPQGNQPQHF. The CDR3 nucleotides are TGTGCCACCAGCCCCCAGGGTAATCAGCCCCAGCATTTT. The chain links TRBV24-1 to TRBJ1-5; D may be TRBD1 (5 bases). The CDR3 extends over 13 amino acids. Germline CDR1 reads KGHDR; CDR2 reads SFDVKD. The V gene lost 7 bases and the J gene lost 4 bases, with 10 bases spanning the gap.

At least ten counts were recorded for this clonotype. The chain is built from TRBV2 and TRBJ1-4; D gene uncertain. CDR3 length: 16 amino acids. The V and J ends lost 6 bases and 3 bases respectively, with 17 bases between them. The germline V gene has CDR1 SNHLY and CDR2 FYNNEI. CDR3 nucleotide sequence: TGTGCCAGCAGCCCCAGACTACCGGTTTCTAATGAAAAACTGTTTTTT. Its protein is CASSPRLPVSNEKLFF.

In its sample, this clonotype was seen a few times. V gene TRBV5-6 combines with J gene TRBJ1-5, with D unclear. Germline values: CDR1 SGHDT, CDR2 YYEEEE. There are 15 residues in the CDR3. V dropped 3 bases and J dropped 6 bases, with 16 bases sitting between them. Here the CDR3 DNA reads TGTGCCAGCAGCTCCCTGTCGAGGGTCGGTCAGCCCCAGCATTTT. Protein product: CASSSLSRVGQPQHF.

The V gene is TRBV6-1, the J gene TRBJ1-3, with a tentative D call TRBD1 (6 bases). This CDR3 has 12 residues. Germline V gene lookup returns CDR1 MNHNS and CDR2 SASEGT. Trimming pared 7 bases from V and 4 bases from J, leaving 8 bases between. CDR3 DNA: TGTGCCAGCATAGGGGGAGGAAACACCATATATTTT. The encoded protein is CASIGGGNTIYF.

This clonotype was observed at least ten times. This CDR3 is CASSLVAAYSNQPQHF. CDR3 DNA sequence: TGTGCCAGCAGCTTAGTTGCGGCGTATAGCAATCAGCCCCAGCATTTT. This rearrangement joins TRBV7-2 to TRBJ1-5; D gene uncertain. The CDR3 is 16 amino acids. From germline, CDR1 is SGHTA and CDR2 FQGNSA. V lost 1 base and J 0 bases, leaving 10 bases between the germline ends.

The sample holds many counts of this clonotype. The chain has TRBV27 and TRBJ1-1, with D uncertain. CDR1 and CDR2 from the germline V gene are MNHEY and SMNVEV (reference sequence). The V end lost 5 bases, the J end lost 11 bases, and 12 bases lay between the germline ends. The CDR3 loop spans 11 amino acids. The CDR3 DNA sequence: TGTGCCAGCAGTCGGGAGGGTGTCGCTTTCTTT. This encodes CASSREGVAFF.

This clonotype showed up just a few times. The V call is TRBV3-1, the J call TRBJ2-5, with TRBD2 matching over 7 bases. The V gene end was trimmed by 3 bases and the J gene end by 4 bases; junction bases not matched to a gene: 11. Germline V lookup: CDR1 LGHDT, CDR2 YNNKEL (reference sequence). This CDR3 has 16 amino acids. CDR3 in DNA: TGTGCCAGCAGCCACCTGGGCGGGAGAGGTCCAGAGACCCAGTACTTC. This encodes CASSHLGGRGPETQYF.